This T cell receptor beta chain was obtained from a study of blood T cell repertoires in COVID-19. The wider study: Samples representing acute and convalescent COVID-19 were sourced from the United States, Italy and Spain.

This study enrolled people aged about 18 to 100 from 20 to 25 US geographic areas. Donors were grouped by their self-reported clinical history. The CDR3 is 17 amino acids. V gave up 5 bases and J gave up 10 bases; unmatched junction bases: 18. Germline CDR1 SGHTA, CDR2 FQGNSA. Sequencing was performed with immunoSEQ multiplex PCR; in TCRdb, only in-frame clones are kept and a portion is missing. In the table there are a few hundred thousand clones, 80% to 90% of which are singletons. The TCR sequence derives from a woman between 40 and 55 years old who had been exposed to COVID-19. Material for sequencing was PBMCs or T cells enriched from blood (not recorded which). The chain has TRBV7-2 and TRBJ2-1, with 9 bases identical to TRBD2. CDR3 sequence: CASSRITSGSFFWEQFF. The DNA of the CDR3 is TGTGCCAGCAGCCGGATCACTAGCGGGTCTTTTTTTTGGGAGCAGTTCTTC.